This paragraph covers one T cell receptor (beta chain) sequence. This sample stems from a study of OX40 agonist ivuxolimab in advanced cancers. This table comes from immunoSEQ multiplex PCR, and its TCRdb copy is limited to in-frame clones, with some not included. Here the sample spans just over 95,000 clones, around 85% being singletons. This specimen consisted of CD4+ or CD8+ T cells sorted from blood, obtained in a trial of the OX40 agonist ivuxolimab. The receptor was isolated from an adult with an advanced solid tumor such as melanoma, head and neck, liver or kidney cancer.

This chain's CDR3 is CASSPPAGDTGELFF. The DNA for the CDR3 is TGTGCCAGCAGCCCCCCAGCGGGAGACACCGGGGAGCTGTTTTTT. The rearrangement uses TRBV4-2 and TRBJ2-2; the match to TRBD2 covers 8 bases. The junction had 4 bases not matched to a gene; V was cut back by 4 bases and J by 3 bases. The CDR3 runs 15 residues. CDR1 and CDR2 (germline): LGHNA, YNFKEQ.